This TCR beta chain emerged from a study of graft-versus-host responses after intestinal transplantation. On the study more broadly: Induction with anti-thymocyte globulin, then tacrolimus and steroids for around three years, was given to all recipients.

A note on this clone: Its antigen is not identified.

Study results and limitations: The recipient marrow held GvH clones, and some of them showed up first in ileum or blood.

Produced via immunoSEQ multiplex PCR; TCRdb's table is partial and in-frame only. Of around 71,000 clones listed, roughly 89% are singletons. J lost 4 bases, V lost 5 bases, and 7 bases had no gene match. Germline CDR1 MNHNY, CDR2 SVGAGI (reference sequence). CDR3 length: 15 residues. The origin of this receptor is a human patient who received an intestinal transplant, so some T cells may come from the graft donor. The chain joins TRBV6-6 to TRBJ1-5; 8 nucleotides agree with TRBD1. The sample here was bone marrow, taken 734 days after intestinal transplantation. The DNA for the CDR3 is TGTGCCAGCAGTGCGCGGACAGGGCTAAATCAGCCCCAGCATTTT. Translating gives CASSARTGLNQPQHF.